The 14 T cell receptor beta chains presented below share a single source sample, sequenced in a study of Tregs in tolerant kidney transplant recipients. This table comes from immunoSEQ multiplex PCR, and its TCRdb copy is limited to in-frame clones, with some not included. The sample lists under 95,000 clones; more than 85% were seen once. Sequenced here: Tregs from blood, sampled before the transplant. Receptors were obtained from a human donor who received a combined kidney and bone marrow transplant.

This clone was picked up one time. J is TRBJ1-1 and V is TRBV27; D is possibly TRBD1 (6 bases). This CDR3 comprises 15 residues. V was shortened by 0 bases and J by 0 bases, with 8 bases between the two germline ends. From germline, CDR1 is MNHEY and CDR2 SMNVEV (reference sequence). The CDR3 coding sequence is TGTGCCAGCAGTTTATCTGGGGGCATGAACACTGAAGCTTTCTTT. Amino acid sequence: CASSLSGGMNTEAFF.

J is TRBJ2-5 and V is TRBV18; TRBD1 aligns across 7 bases. CDR1 and CDR2 (germline): KGHSH, LQKENI. The V and J ends lost 1 base and 0 bases, in that order; junction bases with no gene match: 5. The length of the CDR3 is 16 residues. CDR3 amino acids: CASSPRGTAYQETQYF. The CDR3 DNA reads as TGTGCCAGCTCACCACGAGGGACAGCGTACCAAGAGACCCAGTACTTC.

CDR3 DNA: TGCGCCAGCAGCCAAGTAAGGGGGGCCGGCTATGGCTACACCTTC. Amino acid sequence: CASSQVRGAGYGYTF. V is TRBV4-3 and J is TRBJ1-2, with a possible D match to TRBD1 (6 bases). Germline V gene lookup returns CDR1 LGHNA and CDR2 YSLEER. The CDR3 totals 15 residues. The V end was cut by 1 base, the J end by 4 bases, with 13 bases between.

The V call is TRBV9, the J call TRBJ2-5, with TRBD2 matching 8 bases. This CDR3 comprises 15 residues. Germline V gene sequence: CDR1 SGDLS, CDR2 YYNGEE. J lost 5 bases, V lost 0 bases, and 6 bases had no gene match. The CDR3 nucleotides are TGTGCCAGCAGCGTAGGACGGGGGGGAACCGAGACCCAGTACTTC. Residues: CASSVGRGGTETQYF.

J is TRBJ1-3 and V is TRBV6-5; the D is unclear. Between the trimmed V and J ends, which lost 2 bases and 0 bases, there was a span of 8 bases. This CDR3 contains 15 residues. The germline CDR1 and CDR2 sequences are MNHEY and SVGAGI. The CDR3 DNA is TGTGCCAGCAGTTACGGACGTCTCTCTGGAAACACCATATATTTT. This codes for CASSYGRLSGNTIYF.

The CDR3 sequence is CASSLADRGASEQFF. The CDR3 coding sequence is TGCGCCAGCAGCTTGGCCGACCGGGGGGCAAGTGAGCAGTTCTTC. V is TRBV5-1 and J is TRBJ2-1; possible D gene TRBD2, 7 bases. V was pared by 0 bases and J by 9 bases, with 16 bases between. The CDR3 consists of 15 residues. CDR1 and CDR2 (germline): SGHRS, YFSETQ.

V usage is TRBV28 and J usage is TRBJ2-7; 14 bases are a match to TRBD2. Germline V CDR1 and CDR2: MDHEN, SYDVKM. CDR3 length equals 15 residues. With 7 bases clipped from V and 4 bases from J, the junction kept 6 bases outside the gene matches. CDR3 in DNA: TGTGCCAGCAACCCGGGACTAGCGGGGGAGTACGAGCAGTACTTC. Translation: CASNPGLAGEYEQYF.

This CDR3 reads CASSDPLMGSPEAFF. As DNA, the CDR3 is TGTGCCAGCAGTGATCCTTTGATGGGGTCTCCTGAAGCTTTCTTT. This chain links TRBV6-1 with TRBJ1-1; no definite D call. Between the trimmed V and J ends, which lost 3 bases and 6 bases, there was a span of 17 bases. The germline CDR1 and CDR2 sequences are MNHNS and SASEGT. CDR3 length: 15 residues.

The rearrangement uses TRBV7-8 and TRBJ2-3; D might be TRBD1 (5 bases). CDR1 SGHVS and CDR2 FQNEAQ come from the germline V gene. CDR3 size: 15 residues. V was shortened by 1 base and J by 11 bases, with 19 bases between the two germline ends. CDR3 coding DNA: TGTGCCAGCAGCTTAGATTCGGTGGGGCTGTCCATGCAGTATTTT. Residues: CASSLDSVGLSMQYF.

Notes on this clone: Within the sample, other DNA sequences also encode this same CDR3. This rearrangement joins TRBV4-1 to TRBJ1-2; D ambiguous. From germline, CDR1 is MGHRA and CDR2 YSYEKL. The CDR3 runs 15 residues. V was cut by 3 bases and J by 2 bases, with 13 bases left in between. CDR3 DNA sequence: TGCGCCAGCAGCCAGGCCGGAGGGAAGAACTATGGCTACACCTTC. It specifies CASSQAGGKNYGYTF.

To note about this clone: The same CDR3 can be traced to other DNA sequences in this sample. The chain employs TRBV11-1 and TRBJ2-5, with D tentatively TRBD2 (6 bases). V was clipped by 4 bases and J by 4 bases, with 16 bases between them. CDR3 size: 15 residues. Germline assignment: CDR1 SGHAT and CDR2 FQDESV (reference sequence). The CDR3 reads CASSSLGRGGETQYF. CDR3 nucleotides: TGTGCCAGCAGCTCCCTGGGGCGGGGTGGAGAGACCCAGTACTTC.

The chain uses TRBV28 and TRBJ2-3; 8 positions match TRBD2. Germline V gene data show CDR1 as MDHEN and CDR2 as SYDVKM. This CDR3 is 15 amino acids long. V lost 5 bases to trimming and J lost 4 bases; unmatched junction nucleotides: 8. This CDR3 reads CASSPLSGGPDTQYF. CDR3 bases: TGTGCCAGCAGTCCACTCTCGGGAGGGCCAGATACGCAGTATTTT. Using reference TRBV28 and TRBJ2-3 for the parts outside the CDR3, the full variable domain is DVKVTQSSRYLVKRTGEKVFLECVQDMDHENMFWYRQDPGLGLRLIYFSYDVKMKEKGDIPEGYSVSREKKERFSLILESASTNQTSMYLCASSPLSGGPDTQYFGPGTRLTVL.

The V gene is TRBV20-1, the J gene TRBJ1-1; D is possibly TRBD1 (5 bases). The CDR3 is 10 residues long. Germline lookup yields CDR1 DFQATT and CDR2 SNEGSKA (reference sequence). V was clipped by 0 bases and J by 14 bases, with 10 bases between them. The CDR3 region has the DNA TGCAGTGCTAGAGAAAAGACAGTATTCTTT. Protein sequence: CSAREKTVFF.

The count of this clone is one. The V call is TRBV19, the J call TRBJ2-7, with D tentatively TRBD2 (5 bases). Germline values: CDR1 LNHDA, CDR2 SQIVND (reference sequence). The CDR3 spans 15 residues. V was shortened by 5 bases and J by 1 base, with 15 bases between the two germline ends. For the CDR3, the DNA is TGTGCCAGTAGTGAGGCTAGCAGGCGATCCTACGAGCAGTACTTC. This sequence encodes CASSEASRRSYEQYF. Variable domain in full (rest from reference TRBV19 and TRBJ2-7): DGGITQSPKYLFRKEGQNVTLSCEQNLNHDAMYWYRQDPGQGLRLIYYSQIVNDFQKGDIAEGYSVSREKKESFPLTVTSAQKNPTAFYLCASSEASRRSYEQYFGPGTRLTVT.